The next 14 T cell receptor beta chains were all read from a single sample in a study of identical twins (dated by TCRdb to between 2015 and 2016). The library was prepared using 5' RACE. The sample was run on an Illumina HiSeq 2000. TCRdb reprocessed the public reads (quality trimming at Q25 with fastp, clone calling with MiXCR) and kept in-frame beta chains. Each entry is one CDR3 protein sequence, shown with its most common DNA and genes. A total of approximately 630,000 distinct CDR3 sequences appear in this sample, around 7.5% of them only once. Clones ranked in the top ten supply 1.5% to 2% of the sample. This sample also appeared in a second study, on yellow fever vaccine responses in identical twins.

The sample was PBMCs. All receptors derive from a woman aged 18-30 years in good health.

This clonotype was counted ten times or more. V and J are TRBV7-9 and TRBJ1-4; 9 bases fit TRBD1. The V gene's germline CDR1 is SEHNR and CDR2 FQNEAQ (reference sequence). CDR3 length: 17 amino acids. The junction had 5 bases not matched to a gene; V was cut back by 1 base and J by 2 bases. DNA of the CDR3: TGTGCCAGCAGCTTAGACGGACAGGGGCCCACTAATGAAAAACTGTTTTTT. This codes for CASSLDGQGPTNEKLFF.

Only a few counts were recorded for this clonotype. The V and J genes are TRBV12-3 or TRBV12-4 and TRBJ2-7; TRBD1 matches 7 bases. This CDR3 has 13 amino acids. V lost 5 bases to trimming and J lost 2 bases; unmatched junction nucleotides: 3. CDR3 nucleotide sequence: TGTGCCAGCAGTGTGGGACAGCCCTACGAGCAGTACTTC. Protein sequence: CASSVGQPYEQYF.

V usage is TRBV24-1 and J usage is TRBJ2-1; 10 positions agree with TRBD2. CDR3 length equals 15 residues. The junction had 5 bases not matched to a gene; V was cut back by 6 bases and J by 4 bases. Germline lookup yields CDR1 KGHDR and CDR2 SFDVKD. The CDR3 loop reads CATSQRTSGYNEQFF. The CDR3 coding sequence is TGTGCCACCAGTCAAAGGACTAGCGGATACAATGAGCAGTTCTTC.

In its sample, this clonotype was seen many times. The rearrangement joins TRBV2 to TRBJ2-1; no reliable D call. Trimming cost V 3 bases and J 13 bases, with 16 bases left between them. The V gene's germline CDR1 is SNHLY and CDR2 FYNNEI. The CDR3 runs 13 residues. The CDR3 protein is CASSDSADLDQFF. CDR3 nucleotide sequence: TGTGCCAGCAGTGACTCGGCCGATCTGGACCAGTTCTTC.

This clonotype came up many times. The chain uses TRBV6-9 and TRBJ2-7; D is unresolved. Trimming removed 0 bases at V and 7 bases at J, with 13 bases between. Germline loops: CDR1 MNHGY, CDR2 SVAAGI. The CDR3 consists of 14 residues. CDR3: CASSYSYWEIEQYV. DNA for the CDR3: TGTGCCAGCAGTTATTCGTACTGGGAAATAGAGCAGTACGTC.

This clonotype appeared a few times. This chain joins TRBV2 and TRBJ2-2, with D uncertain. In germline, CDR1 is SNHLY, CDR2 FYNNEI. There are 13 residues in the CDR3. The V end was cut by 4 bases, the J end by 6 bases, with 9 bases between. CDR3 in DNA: TGTGCCAGCAGTGGGTCCCACCCCGGGGAGCTGTTTTTT. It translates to CASSGSHPGELFF.

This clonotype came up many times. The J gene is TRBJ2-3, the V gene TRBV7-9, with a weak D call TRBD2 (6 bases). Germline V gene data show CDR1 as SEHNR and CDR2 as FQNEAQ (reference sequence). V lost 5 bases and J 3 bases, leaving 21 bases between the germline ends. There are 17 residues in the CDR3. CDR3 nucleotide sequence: TGTGCCAGCAGCCTAAAGAATTTGAGGCGGGAAACAGATACGCAGTATTTT. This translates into CASSLKNLRRETDTQYF. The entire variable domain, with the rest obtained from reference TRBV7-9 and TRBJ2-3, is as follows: DTGVSQNPRHKITKRGQNVTFRCDPISEHNRLYWYRQTLGQGPEFLTYFQNEAQLEKSRLLSDRFSAERPKGSFSTLEIQRTEQGDSAMYLCASSLKNLRRETDTQYFGPGTRLTVL.

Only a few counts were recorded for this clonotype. CDR3 amino acids: CSVVVGAGSYEQYF. The CDR3 DNA follows: TGCAGCGTTGTAGTCGGGGCGGGATCCTACGAGCAGTACTTC. The chain joins TRBV29-1 to TRBJ2-7; a possible D gene is TRBD2 (6 bases). Trimming took off 4 bases at V and 1 base at J, with 14 bases between the two ends. This CDR3 is built from 14 residues. Germline V gene lookup returns CDR1 SQVTM and CDR2 ANQGSEA.

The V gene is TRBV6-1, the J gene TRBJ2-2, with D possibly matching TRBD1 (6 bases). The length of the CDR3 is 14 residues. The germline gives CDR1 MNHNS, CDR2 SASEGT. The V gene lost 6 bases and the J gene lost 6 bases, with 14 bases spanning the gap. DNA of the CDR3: TGTGCCAGCAGAACCGGGACACAACCCGGGGAGCTGTTTTTT. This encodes CASRTGTQPGELFF.

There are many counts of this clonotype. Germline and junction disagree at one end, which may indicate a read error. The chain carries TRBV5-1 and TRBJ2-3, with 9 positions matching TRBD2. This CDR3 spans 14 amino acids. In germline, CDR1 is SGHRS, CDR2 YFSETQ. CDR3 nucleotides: TGTGCCAGCAGTTGGACTAGCGGCACAGATACGCAGTATTTT. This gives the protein CASSWTSGTDTQYF.

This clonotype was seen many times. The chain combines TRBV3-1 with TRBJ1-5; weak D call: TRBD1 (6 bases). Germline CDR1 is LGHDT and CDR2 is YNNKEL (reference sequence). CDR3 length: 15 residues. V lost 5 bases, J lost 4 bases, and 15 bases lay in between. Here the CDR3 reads CASSETGAPNQPQHF. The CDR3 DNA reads TGTGCCAGCAGCGAAACGGGGGCCCCGAATCAGCCCCAGCATTTT.

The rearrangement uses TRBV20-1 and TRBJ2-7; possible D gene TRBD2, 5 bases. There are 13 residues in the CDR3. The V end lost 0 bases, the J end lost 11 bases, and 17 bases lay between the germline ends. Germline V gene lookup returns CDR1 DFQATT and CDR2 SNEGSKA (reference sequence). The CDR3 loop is CSARDGPAELEYF. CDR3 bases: TGCAGTGCTAGAGATGGCCCAGCGGAATTGGAGTACTTC.

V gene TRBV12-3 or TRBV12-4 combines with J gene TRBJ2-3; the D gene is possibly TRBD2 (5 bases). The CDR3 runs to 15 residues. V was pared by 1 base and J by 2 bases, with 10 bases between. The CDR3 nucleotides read TGTGCCAGCAGTTTAGGAGGGTTTGCCACAGATACGCAGTATTTT. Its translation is CASSLGGFATDTQYF.

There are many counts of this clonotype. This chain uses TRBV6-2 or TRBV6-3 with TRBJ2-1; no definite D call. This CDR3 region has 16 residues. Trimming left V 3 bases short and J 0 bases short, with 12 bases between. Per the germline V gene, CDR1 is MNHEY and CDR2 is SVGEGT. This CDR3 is CASSYAAASSYNEQFF. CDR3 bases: TGTGCCAGCAGTTATGCTGCGGCGAGCTCCTACAATGAGCAGTTCTTC.